This T cell receptor beta chain stems from a study of T cell changes during pregnancy in multiple sclerosis. The repertoire was sequenced with immunoSEQ multiplex PCR; TCRdb's copy has only in-frame clones and lacks some. This sample has about 72,000 clones, with roughly nine tenths found just once. This clone was seen once. The origin of this receptor is a female donor in good health, enrolled as a control in a pregnancy study. Sample: peripheral blood, taken in the third trimester of pregnancy.

CDR3 amino acids: CATHRERGAGELFF. The CDR3 DNA sequence: TGTGCCACCCACAGGGAGCGGGGGGCCGGGGAGCTGTTTTTT. The rearrangement joins TRBV6-1 to TRBJ2-2, with 9 bases lining up with TRBD2. J gave up 6 bases and V 10 bases, and 9 bases lay outside the gene matches. The CDR3 consists of 14 residues. Germline values: CDR1 MNHNS, CDR2 SASEGT.